These 17 T cell receptor beta chains were sequenced from one sample in a study of blood T cell repertoires in COVID-19. TCRdb's table, derived via immunoSEQ multiplex PCR, lists solely in-frame clones and lacks some. The table includes around 220,000 clones, about nine tenths detected once. The source material was PBMCs or T cells enriched from blood (not recorded which). The receptors were gathered from a woman aged 18-35 years who had recovered from COVID-19.

The chain combines TRBV9 with TRBJ2-3; D not resolved. In germline, CDR1 is SGDLS, CDR2 YYNGEE. This CDR3 spans 16 amino acids. V was cut by 0 bases and J by 0 bases, with 11 bases left in between. As DNA, the CDR3 is TGTGCCAGCAGCGTAGAATGGAGAGGTAGCACAGATACGCAGTATTTT. Translated: CASSVEWRGSTDTQYF.

This clone was detected once. The chain recombines TRBV6-6 with TRBJ2-5, with 12 bases identical to TRBD2. CDR1 and CDR2 (germline): MNHNY, SVGAGI (reference sequence). After removal of 6 bases from V and 5 bases from J, the junction contained 4 bases not matched to a gene. The CDR3 has 14 residues. CDR3: CASSPLAGGETQYF. In nucleotides, the CDR3 is TGTGCCAGCAGCCCGCTAGCGGGGGGGGAGACCCAGTACTTC.

The genes are TRBV9 and TRBJ1-2, with unresolved D. The V gene lost 0 bases and the J gene lost 3 bases, with 12 bases spanning the gap. The CDR3 extends over 15 amino acids. Germline V lookup: CDR1 SGDLS, CDR2 YYNGEE. The CDR3 spells CASSVGPGVYYGYTF. The CDR3 nucleotides are TGTGCCAGCAGCGTAGGGCCGGGAGTGTACTATGGCTACACCTTC.

The chain recombines TRBV7-9 with TRBJ2-7; D might be TRBD2 (6 bases). This CDR3 comprises 12 residues. Trimming removed 11 bases at V and 4 bases at J, with 15 bases between. Germline lookup yields CDR1 SEHNR and CDR2 FQNEAQ (reference sequence). CDR3 in DNA: TGTGCCGGTTCGGGGGACCGATACGAGCAGTACTTC. Translating it yields CAGSGDRYEQYF.

The genes are TRBV5-1 and TRBJ2-1, with 8 bases lining up with TRBD2. V lost 4 bases and J lost 8; bases outside the gene matches: 5. Germline V CDR1 and CDR2: SGHRS, YFSETQ. The CDR3 consists of 13 residues. CDR3 loop: CASSEQLADEQFF. CDR3 DNA sequence: TGCGCCAGCAGCGAGCAACTAGCGGATGAGCAGTTCTTC.

This clone appeared once. The chain recombines TRBV19 with TRBJ1-2; 8 positions match TRBD1. J lost 4 bases, V lost 4 bases, and 5 bases had no gene match. Germline V gene data show CDR1 as LNHDA and CDR2 as SQIVND (reference sequence). CDR3 size: 14 residues. CDR3: CASSTDRGIYGYTF. DNA for the CDR3: TGTGCCAGTAGTACCGACAGGGGAATCTATGGCTACACCTTC.

J is TRBJ1-1 and V is TRBV12-3 or TRBV12-4, with unresolved D. The CDR3 is made up of 11 amino acids. Deletions cut 5 bases from V and 9 bases from J, with 10 bases between. Here the CDR3 reads CASSTSAKAFF. CDR3 sequence (DNA): TGTGCCAGCAGTACAAGCGCCAAAGCTTTCTTT.

The V and J genes are TRBV11-3 and TRBJ1-6, with D unresolved. From germline, CDR1 is SGHNT and CDR2 YENEEA. The CDR3 loop spans 13 amino acids. V shed 5 bases and J shed 5 bases, with 7 bases lying between them. CDR3 in amino acids: CASSPRDNSPLHF. CDR3 coding DNA: TGTGCCAGCAGCCCGCGTGATAATTCACCCCTCCACTTT.

This chain joins TRBV24-1 and TRBJ2-1, with 9 bases that match TRBD1. This CDR3 comprises 16 residues. The germline V gene encodes CDR1 KGHDR and CDR2 SFDVKD. Losses at the gene ends were 1 base for V and 4 bases for J; bases not matched to a gene: 4. The CDR3 sequence: CATSDLPDRGYNEQFF. CDR3 sequence (DNA): TGTGCCACCAGTGATTTACCGGACAGGGGTTACAATGAGCAGTTCTTC.

Written as DNA, the CDR3 is TGCAGCGTGACGCTGGGGACAGGGCAGGCGGAGACCCAGTACTTC. It codes for CSVTLGTGQAETQYF. The V and J genes are TRBV29-1 and TRBJ2-5; 9 bases agree with TRBD1. CDR1 and CDR2 from the germline V gene are SQVTM and ANQGSEA. This CDR3 has 15 amino acids. The trim removed 6 bases at V and 5 bases at J, leaving 13 bases unmatched.

J is TRBJ1-3 and V is TRBV10-1; TRBD1 aligns across 7 bases. Trimming cost V 3 bases and J 4 bases; bases outside gene matches: 6. Germline V gene lookup returns CDR1 WNHNN and CDR2 SYGVQD (reference sequence). The length of the CDR3 is 15 residues. This CDR3 reads CASSDDRVGGNTIYF. CDR3 sequence (DNA): TGCGCCAGCAGTGACGACAGGGTGGGGGGAAACACCATATATTTT.

The chain is built from TRBV28 and TRBJ1-2; TRBD1 matches at 8 bases. V shed 7 bases and J 8 bases; nucleotides not matched to a gene: 18. The CDR3 totals 16 residues. CDR1 MDHEN and CDR2 SYDVKM come from the germline V gene. The CDR3 region has the DNA TGTGCCAGCAACATACCCGAGGACAGGGTTGGATTGGGCTACACCTTC. This gives the protein CASNIPEDRVGLGYTF.

V usage is TRBV10-2 and J usage is TRBJ1-1; TRBD1 agrees at 10 bases. This CDR3 has 13 residues. CDR1 is WSHSY and CDR2 is SAAADI in the germline V gene. V shed 6 bases and J 7 bases; nucleotides not matched to a gene: 5. As DNA, the CDR3 is TGCGCCAGCAGAGACAGGGGGCTTTTTGAAGCTTTCTTT. Residues: CASRDRGLFEAFF.

In this sample, this clone turned up once. The rearrangement joins TRBV9 to TRBJ2-5; 8 bases align to TRBD2. V shed 0 bases and J 4 bases; nucleotides not matched to a gene: 11. The CDR3 extends over 17 amino acids. Germline V gene lookup returns CDR1 SGDLS and CDR2 YYNGEE. The CDR3 nucleotides read TGTGCCAGCAGCGTAGTGGGTCGCGGGGGGACGGGAGAGACCCAGTACTTC. Protein product: CASSVVGRGGTGETQYF.

The chain couples TRBV11-2 to TRBJ1-2; TRBD1 might be the D (6 bases). V gave up 3 bases and J gave up 1 base, with 12 bases separating them. The CDR3 runs 15 residues. CDR1 is SGHAT and CDR2 is FQNNGV in the germline V gene. The CDR3 protein is CASSFGGSGNYGYTF. The CDR3 DNA is TGTGCCAGCAGCTTTGGGGGCTCGGGTAACTATGGCTACACCTTC.

This clone is a singleton in its sample. V is TRBV7-8 and J is TRBJ2-7, with 7 bases identical to TRBD2. The V gene's germline CDR1 is SGHVS and CDR2 FQNEAQ. The CDR3 loop spans 15 amino acids. V shed 4 bases and J 2 bases; nucleotides not matched to a gene: 8. The CDR3, as DNA: TGTGCCAGCAGCTGGATAAGCGGGGAAACCTACGAGCAGTACTTC. Its translation is CASSWISGETYEQYF.

The chain carries TRBV7-3 and TRBJ1-2; 7 bases are shared with TRBD1. The CDR3 runs 15 residues. Trimming at V came to 3 bases and at J to 3 bases, leaving 7 bases not matched to a gene. Per germline, CDR1 SGHTA and CDR2 FQGTGA. The CDR3 reads CASSFRTGVDYGYTF. The DNA of the CDR3 is TGTGCCAGCAGCTTTCGTACAGGGGTTGACTATGGCTACACCTTC.